This T cell receptor beta chain was identified during a study of T cell responses to AZD1222 COVID-19 vaccine. Study-wide results and caveats: Repertoires in all cases were sampled only once the peak T cell response had passed. Most donors were white British, females outnumbered males, and clonal diversity was possibly underestimated.

A remark on this clone: What it recognizes is unknown.

The CDR3 runs 15 residues. Germline V CDR1 and CDR2: SGHRS, YFSETQ. V dropped 4 bases and J dropped 2 bases, with 16 bases sitting between them. Generated by immunoSEQ multiplex PCR, the TCRdb table keeps only in-frame clones and is missing some. The profile shows 130,000 or so clones, 80% to 95% of them singletons. The clonotype was recovered from an adult who received the AZD1222 COVID-19 vaccine. Sequencing used peripheral blood, obtained 28 days after the second AZD1222 dose. This chain connects TRBV5-1 to TRBJ2-7; the D gene is possibly TRBD2 (5 bases). The CDR3 nucleotides read TGCGCCAGCAGCCCAGGACGGAGGAACCCCTACGAGCAGTACTTC. Amino acids: CASSPGRRNPYEQYF. Full variable domain (missing parts from reference TRBV5-1 and TRBJ2-7): KAGVTQTPRYLIKTRGQQVTLSCSPISGHRSVSWYQQTPGQGLQFLFEYFSETQRNKGNFPGRFSGRQFSNSRSEMNVSTLELGDSALYLCASSPGRRNPYEQYFGPGTRLTVT.